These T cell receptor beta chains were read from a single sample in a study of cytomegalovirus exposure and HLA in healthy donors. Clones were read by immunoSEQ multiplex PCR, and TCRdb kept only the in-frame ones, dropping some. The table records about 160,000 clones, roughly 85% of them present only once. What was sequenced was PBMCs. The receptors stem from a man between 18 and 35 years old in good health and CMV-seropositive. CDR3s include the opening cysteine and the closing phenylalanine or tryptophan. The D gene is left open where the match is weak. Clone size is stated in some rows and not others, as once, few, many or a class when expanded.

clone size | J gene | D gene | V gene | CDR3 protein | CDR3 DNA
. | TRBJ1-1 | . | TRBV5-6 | CASSLAPLGNTEAFF | TGTGCCAGCAGCCTAGCGCCCCTGGGGAACACTGAAGCTTTCTTT
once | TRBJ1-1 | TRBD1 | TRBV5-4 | CASSTGGTGLTEAFF | TGTGCCAGCAGCACTGGAGGGACAGGTCTAACTGAAGCTTTCTTT
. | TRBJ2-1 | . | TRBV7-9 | CASSELSPYNEQFF | TGTGCCAGCAGCGAGCTTTCCCCCTACAATGAGCAGTTCTTC
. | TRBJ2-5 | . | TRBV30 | CAWEGGYQETQYF | TGTGCCTGGGAAGGGGGTTACCAAGAGACCCAGTACTTC
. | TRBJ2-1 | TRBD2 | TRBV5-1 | CASSLDTGTSGGEQFF | TGCGCCAGCAGCTTGGATACCGGGACTAGCGGGGGCGAGCAGTTCTTC
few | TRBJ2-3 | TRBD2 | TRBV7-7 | CASSSGLAGSDTQYF | TGTGCCAGCAGCTCCGGACTAGCGGGATCAGATACGCAGTATTTT
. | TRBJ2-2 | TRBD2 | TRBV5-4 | CASSWSGGAANTGELFF | TGTGCCAGCAGCTGGAGCGGGGGGGCGGCAAACACCGGGGAGCTGTTTTTT
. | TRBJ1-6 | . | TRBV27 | CASSIRHNLNSPLHF | TGTGCCAGCAGTATAAGACATAATTTGAATTCACCCCTCCACTTT
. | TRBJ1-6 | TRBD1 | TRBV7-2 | CASSARTGNSPLHF | TGTGCCAGCAGCGCCCGGACAGGAAATTCACCCCTCCACTTT
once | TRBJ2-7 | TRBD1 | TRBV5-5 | CASSPGQVFNEQYF | TGTGCCAGCAGCCCCGGACAGGTCTTCAACGAGCAGTACTTC
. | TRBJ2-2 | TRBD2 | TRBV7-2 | CASSSTSGGDGELFF | TGTGCCAGCAGCTCCACTAGCGGGGGCGACGGGGAGCTGTTTTTT
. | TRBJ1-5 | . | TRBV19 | CASRRTVSQPQHF | TGTGCCAGTAGGAGGACAGTGTCTCAGCCCCAGCATTTT
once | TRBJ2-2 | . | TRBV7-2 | CASSLLGPNGELFF | TGTGCCAGCAGCTTATTGGGGCCCAACGGGGAGCTGTTTTTT
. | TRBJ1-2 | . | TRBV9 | CASSVAGESNYGYTF | TGTGCCAGCAGCGTAGCCGGGGAAAGCAACTATGGCTACACCTTC
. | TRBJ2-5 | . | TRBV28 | CASSSSAAGRETQYF | TGTGCCAGCAGCAGCTCTGCGGCAGGGCGGGAGACCCAGTACTTC
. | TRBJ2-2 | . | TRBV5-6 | CASSLSGTDTGELFF | TGTGCCAGCAGCTTGTCAGGGACTGACACCGGGGAGCTGTTTTTT
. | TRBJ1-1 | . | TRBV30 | CAWSGGGMNTEAFF | TGTGCCTGGAGTGGAGGGGGAATGAACACTGAAGCTTTCTTT
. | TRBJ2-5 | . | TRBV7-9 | CASRGAGAGETQYF | TGTGCCAGCAGGGGGGCAGGGGCTGGGGAGACCCAGTACTTC
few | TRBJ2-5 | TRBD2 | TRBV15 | CATSPTSGDQETQYF | TGTGCCACCAGTCCGACTAGCGGGGACCAAGAGACCCAGTACTTC
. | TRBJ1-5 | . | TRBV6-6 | CASSYSRQGGQPQHF | TGTGCCAGCAGTTACTCGAGGCAGGGTGGTCAGCCCCAGCATTTT
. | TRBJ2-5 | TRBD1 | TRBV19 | CASSIGTGGAETQYF | TGTGCCAGTAGTATCGGGACAGGGGGCGCAGAGACCCAGTACTTC
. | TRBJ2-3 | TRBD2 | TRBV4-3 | CASSLGLAGGGTDTQYF | TGCGCCAGCAGCCTCGGACTAGCGGGGGGGGGCACAGATACGCAGTATTTT
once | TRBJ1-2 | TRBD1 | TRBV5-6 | CASSLGQGAMGYTF | TGTGCCAGCAGCTTGGGGCAGGGGGCTATGGGCTACACCTTC
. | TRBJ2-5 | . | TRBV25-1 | CASSESEAGLAIQETQYF | TGTGCCAGCAGTGAATCTGAGGCGGGACTGGCGATACAAGAGACCCAGTACTTC
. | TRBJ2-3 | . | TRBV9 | CASSARRGTQYF | TGTGCCAGCAGCGCGAGGAGGGGTACGCAGTATTTT
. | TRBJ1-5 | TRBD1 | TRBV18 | CASSGQDSNQPQHF | TGTGCCAGCTCAGGACAGGATAGCAATCAGCCCCAGCATTTT
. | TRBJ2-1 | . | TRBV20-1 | CSGRLVSEQFF | TGCAGTGGCCGACTAGTTAGTGAGCAGTTCTTC
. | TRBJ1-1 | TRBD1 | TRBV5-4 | CASSPWTGATNTEAFF | TGTGCCAGCAGCCCATGGACAGGGGCCACGAACACTGAAGCTTTCTTT
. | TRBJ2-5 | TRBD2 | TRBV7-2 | CASSRTSGGKETQYF | TGTGCCAGCAGCCGAACTAGCGGGGGGAAAGAGACCCAGTACTTC
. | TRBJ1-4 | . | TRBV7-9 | CASSLGGPNEKLFF | TGTGCCAGCAGCTTAGGGGGCCCTAATGAAAAACTGTTTTTT
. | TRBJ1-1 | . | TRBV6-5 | CASSRSGTEAFF | TGTGCCAGCAGTCGTTCGGGCACTGAAGCTTTCTTT
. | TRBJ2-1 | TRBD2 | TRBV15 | CATSHQAGGPNEQFF | TGTGCCACCAGCCACCAGGCGGGGGGGCCCAATGAGCAGTTCTTC
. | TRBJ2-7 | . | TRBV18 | CASSPPSAGVTYEQYF | TGTGCCAGCTCACCACCGTCGGCAGGGGTTACCTACGAGCAGTACTTC
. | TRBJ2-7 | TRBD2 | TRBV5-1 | CASSAGTSGLPYEQYF | TGCGCCAGCAGCGCCGGGACTAGCGGCCTCCCCTACGAGCAGTACTTC
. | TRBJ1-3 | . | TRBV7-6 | CASSLVTGNGNTIYF | TGTGCCAGCAGCTTAGTGACGGGAAATGGAAACACCATATATTTT
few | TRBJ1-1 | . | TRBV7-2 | CASSLVESTEAFF | TGTGCCAGCAGCTTAGTAGAGAGTACTGAAGCTTTCTTT
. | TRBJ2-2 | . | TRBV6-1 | CASSEATRGGGPAGELFF | TGTGCCAGCAGTGAAGCCACCAGGGGAGGGGGTCCCGCCGGGGAGCTGTTTTTT
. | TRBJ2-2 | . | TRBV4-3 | CASSHLGTLNTGELFF | TGCGCCAGCAGCCACCTCGGGACTCTAAACACCGGGGAGCTGTTTTTT
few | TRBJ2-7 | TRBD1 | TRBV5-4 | CASSPGTAYEQYF | TGTGCCAGCAGCCCCGGGACAGCCTACGAGCAGTACTTC
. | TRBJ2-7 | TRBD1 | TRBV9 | CASSSDRGYEQYF | TGTGCCAGCAGCTCGGACAGGGGCTACGAGCAGTACTTC
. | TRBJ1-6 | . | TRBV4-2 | CASSQEVGGGMNSPLHF | TGTGCCAGCAGCCAAGAGGTGGGAGGGGGAATGAATTCACCCCTCCACTTT
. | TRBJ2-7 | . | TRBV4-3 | CASSPQGTLYEQYF | TGCGCCAGCAGCCCGCAGGGGACCCTCTACGAGCAGTACTTC
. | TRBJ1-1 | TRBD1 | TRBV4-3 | CASSQETGYGTEAFF | TGCGCCAGCAGCCAGGAGACAGGGTACGGCACTGAAGCTTTCTTT
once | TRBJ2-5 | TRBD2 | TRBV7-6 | CASSSGTSGGETQYF | TGTGCCAGCAGCTCGGGGACTAGCGGGGGGGAGACCCAGTACTTC
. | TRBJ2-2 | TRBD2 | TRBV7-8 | CASSFRTSDTGELFF | TGTGCCAGCAGCTTTCGGACTAGCGACACCGGGGAGCTGTTTTTT
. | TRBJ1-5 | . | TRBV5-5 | CASSAGTGNQPQHF | TGTGCCAGCAGCGCCGGGACTGGCAATCAGCCCCAGCATTTT
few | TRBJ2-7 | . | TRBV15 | CATSRDPGGLSYEQYF | TGTGCCACCAGCAGAGACCCGGGGGGCTTATCCTACGAGCAGTACTTC
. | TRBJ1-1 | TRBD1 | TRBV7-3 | CASSYDRETEAFF | TGTGCCAGCAGCTACGACAGGGAAACTGAAGCTTTCTTT